Below are 19 T cell receptor beta chains sequenced from a single sample in a study of post-analysis software for immune sequencing data (dated by TCRdb to between 2014 and 2017). The library was prepared using PCR. TCRdb shows the sequencer as Illumina HiSeq 2500. Unique molecular identifiers were incorporated into TCR beta cDNA libraries to reduce PCR and sequencing biases. The raw public data were reprocessed by TCRdb itself: fastp quality trimming at Q25, MiXCR clonotype calling, in-frame beta chains only. Every distinct CDR3 protein forms one entry, paired with its most common genes and DNA. A total of about 540,000 distinct CDR3 sequences appear in this sample, under 40% of them only once. In total, the top ten clones hold approximately 6% of the sample. Findings and caveats that apply to the study as a whole: A handful of TRBV segments, including TRBV5-6, TRBV5-1 and TRBV20-1, were significantly more frequent in patients than controls.

No cognate antigen is known for these TCRs. The sequenced material came from blood. The origin of the receptors is a girl younger than 18 with multiple sclerosis.

Only a few counts were recorded for this clonotype. V usage is TRBV20-1 and J usage is TRBJ2-3, with a tentative D call TRBD2 (6 bases). Per the germline V gene, CDR1 is DFQATT and CDR2 is SNEGSKA (reference sequence). The V and J ends lost 1 base and 6 bases respectively, with 14 bases between them. The CDR3 is made up of 14 amino acids. CDR3 DNA: TGCAGTGCTAGAGTCACGGGACTCCCGGATACGCAGTATTTT. It is translated as CSARVTGLPDTQYF.

This clonotype was counted a few times. The CDR3 coding sequence is TGTGCCAGCAGCTTGTTGTCCACAGGGTATAATTCACCCCTCCACTTT. Amino acids: CASSLLSTGYNSPLHF. The V gene is TRBV5-6, the J gene TRBJ1-6; maybe TRBD1 (6 bases). Germline V gives CDR1 SGHDT, CDR2 YYEEEE. This CDR3 comprises 16 residues. Trimming left V 1 base short and J 4 bases short, with 12 bases between.

The chain carries TRBV29-1 and TRBJ2-3, with D possibly TRBD2 on 5 matching bases. This CDR3 is 13 amino acids long. CDR1 and CDR2 from the germline V gene are SQVTM and ANQGSEA. The germline V and J ends were trimmed by 4 bases and 2 bases, with 10 bases remaining between them. CDR3 coding DNA: TGCAGCGTTGCGGCTAGCCTCACAGATACGCAGTATTTT. Protein product: CSVAASLTDTQYF.

The chain links TRBV20-1 to TRBJ2-3, with 8 bases lining up with TRBD2. Losses at the gene ends were 6 bases for V and 7 bases for J; bases not matched to a gene: 3. The CDR3 spans 11 residues. Germline assignment: CDR1 DFQATT and CDR2 SNEGSKA (reference sequence). DNA of the CDR3: TGCAGTGCAAGCGGGGGTTATACGCAGTATTTT. Encoded protein: CSASGGYTQYF.

The chain uses TRBV2 and TRBJ1-2; D possibly corresponds to TRBD1 (5 bases). This CDR3 contains 14 residues. V lost 4 bases, J lost 2 bases, and 11 bases lay in between. Germline V gene sequence: CDR1 SNHLY, CDR2 FYNNEI. CDR3 loop: CASSVWGSNYGYTF. The CDR3 nucleotides read TGTGCCAGCAGTGTTTGGGGGTCCAACTATGGCTACACCTTC.

CDR3 nucleotides: TGTGCCAGCAGCCAAGCAGGCGGGGAGCTGTTTTTT. This gives the protein CASSQAGGELFF. V and J are TRBV3-1 and TRBJ2-2; no clear D gene. Trimming stripped 1 base from V and 7 bases from J, with 4 bases between. This CDR3 region has 12 residues. Germline CDR1 reads LGHDT; CDR2 reads YNNKEL (reference sequence).

A few counts support this clonotype. The chain uses TRBV15 and TRBJ2-1; possibly TRBD2 for D (6 bases). CDR3 length: 13 amino acids. CDR1 and CDR2 from the germline V gene are LNHNV and YYDKDF (reference sequence). Trimming took off 0 bases at V and 12 bases at J, with 12 bases between the two ends. The CDR3 is CATSRDLEGGQFF. CDR3 bases: TGTGCCACCAGCAGAGATCTGGAGGGTGGGCAGTTCTTC.

This chain uses TRBV29-1 with TRBJ1-2; D perhaps matches TRBD1 (5 bases). This CDR3 comprises 10 residues. Trimming shortened V by 6 bases and J by 7 bases, and 9 bases separated the two germline ends. In germline, CDR1 is SQVTM, CDR2 ANQGSEA. DNA of the CDR3: TGCAGCGTCCCGGGGGTTGGCTACACCTTC. Its translation is CSVPGVGYTF.

This clonotype showed up just a few times. The genes are TRBV6-5 and TRBJ1-4; D not certain. The CDR3 has 14 residues. V gave up 2 bases and J gave up 3 bases, with 7 bases separating them. Looked up from germline, CDR1 is MNHEY and CDR2 is SVGAGI. The CDR3 protein is CASSYRDSNEKLFF. The CDR3 coding sequence is TGTGCCAGCAGTTACCGAGATTCTAATGAAAAACTGTTTTTT.

The V and J genes are TRBV9 and TRBJ2-3; the match to TRBD1 covers 7 bases. The CDR3 has 16 residues. Germline-derived CDR1 and CDR2 are SGDLS and YYNGEE. The J segment lost 6 bases and the V segment lost 3 bases, leaving 13 bases of the junction unmatched. CDR3 region: CASSGTGERITDTQYF. DNA for the CDR3: TGTGCCAGCAGCGGAACAGGGGAACGTATCACGGATACGCAGTATTTT. Complete variable domain (other parts from reference TRBV9 and TRBJ2-3): DSGVTQTPKHLITATGQRVTLRCSPRSGDLSVYWYQQSLDQGLQFLIQYYNGEERAKGNILERFSAQQFPDLHSELNLSSLELGDSALYFCASSGTGERITDTQYFGPGTRLTVL.

This clonotype was seen a handful of times. This sequence joins TRBV5-5 and TRBJ2-1; D tentatively reads TRBD1 or TRBD2 (5 bases each). Deletions cut 4 bases from V and 7 bases from J, with 27 bases between. This CDR3 has 18 residues. Germline CDR1 is SGHKS and CDR2 is YYEKEE (reference sequence). The DNA of the CDR3 is TGTGCCAGCAGCCTGAGGGGAAGGGGTACCCCCTTGAGGAATGAGCAGTTCTTC. It encodes CASSLRGRGTPLRNEQFF.

This clonotype was seen ten or more times. The rearrangement links TRBV4-2 to TRBJ2-1; 10 bases fit TRBD2. The CDR3 totals 16 residues. Germline lookup yields CDR1 LGHNA and CDR2 YNFKEQ. The V and J ends lost 2 bases and 2 bases, in that order; junction bases with no gene match: 3. The CDR3 nucleotides are TGTGCCAGCAGCCAAACGCTAGCGGGGGCCTACAATGAGCAGTTCTTC. This sequence encodes CASSQTLAGAYNEQFF.

The rearrangement links TRBV4-1 to TRBJ2-3; no definite D call. CDR1 is MGHRA, CDR2 YSYEKL, per germline. V was shortened by 0 bases and J by 2 bases, with 15 bases between the two germline ends. This CDR3 has 17 residues. The DNA of the CDR3 is TGCGCCAGCAGCCAAGATGGTCTGGCTCTGATCACAGATACGCAGTATTTT. This gives the protein CASSQDGLALITDTQYF.

The chain's CDR3 is CASSWAYGYTF. The DNA for the CDR3 is TGTGCCAGCAGTTGGGCCTATGGCTACACCTTC. The chain employs TRBV6-2 or TRBV6-3 and TRBJ1-2, with D unresolved. The V gene's germline CDR1 is MNHEY and CDR2 SVGEGT. This CDR3 has 11 residues. Trimming cost V 4 bases and J 4 bases, with 4 bases left between them.

In this sample, this clonotype turned up a few times. The chain recombines TRBV20-1 with TRBJ2-3; D is unresolved. The CDR3 runs to 16 residues. Germline V gene data show CDR1 as DFQATT and CDR2 as SNEGSKA (reference sequence). The V end lost 2 bases, the J end lost 2 bases, and 17 bases lay between the germline ends. The CDR3 bases are TGCAGTGCTAGACCGTCTTTGTGGGTTAACACAGATACGCAGTATTTT. The encoded protein is CSARPSLWVNTDTQYF.

V is TRBV29-1 and J is TRBJ2-1; D is perhaps TRBD1 or TRBD2 (6 bases each). The CDR3 covers 16 residues. V lost 8 bases, J lost 4 bases, and 24 bases lay in between. Looked up from germline, CDR1 is SQVTM and CDR2 is ANQGSEA. The CDR3 here is CSSAGGGTQIYNEQFF. The DNA for the CDR3 is TGCAGCTCCGCGGGTGGGGGGACACAGATATACAATGAGCAGTTCTTC.

This clonotype was recorded a few times. CDR3 region: CASRPVTSFTDTQYF. The CDR3 DNA is TGTGCCAGCAGGCCGGTGACTAGCTTCACAGATACGCAGTATTTT. The gene calls are TRBV6-6 and TRBJ2-3; 7 positions match TRBD2. Germline-derived CDR1 and CDR2 are MNHNY and SVGAGI (reference sequence). V lost 6 bases, J lost 2 bases, and 8 bases stayed unmatched. The CDR3 runs to 15 residues.

This clonotype was observed a handful of times. The chain combines TRBV10-1 with TRBJ2-7; the D gene is possibly TRBD1 (6 bases). Germline assignment: CDR1 WNHNN and CDR2 SYGVQD (reference sequence). Trimming left V 3 bases short and J 3 bases short, with 12 bases between. The CDR3 has 14 residues. CDR3 loop: CASSEYTGHYEQYF. CDR3 DNA: TGCGCCAGCAGTGAATACACAGGGCACTACGAGCAGTACTTC.

For the CDR3, the DNA is TGTGCCAGCAGTTTTCCCGCCAACAGGGAGGTGAACACTGAAGCTTTCTTT. Its translation is CASSFPANREVNTEAFF. The chain carries TRBV28 and TRBJ1-1; possibly TRBD1 for D (6 bases). The germline V gene has CDR1 MDHEN and CDR2 SYDVKM. V lost 3 bases to trimming and J lost 0 bases, with 17 bases between them. The CDR3 contains 17 residues.